This TCR beta chain was found in a study of beta chain features in type 1 diabetes. Every isolated RNA sample was fully reverse transcribed, so sequencing captured expressed TCRB transcripts. Profiled with immunoSEQ multiplex PCR; TCRdb holds only in-frame clones, not every one. Among around 280,000 clones, 15% were seen once, and the ten largest hold approximately 0.015%. Notes on the study in general: For patients and controls alike, PCR might favor shorter templates to the same degree. The naive, central memory and Treg TCRB repertoires showed an apparent similarity that was greater among patients than among healthy donors. Moderate but significant shortening of TCRB CDR3s was recorded in all four CD4+ subsets from Type 1 diabetes patients.

CD4+ naive, central memory, regulatory and stem cell-like memory subsets were isolated by sorting on CD45RO/CCR7/CD25/CD127/CD95/CD27. A few counts support this clone. Its antigen is as yet unknown. Germline CDR1 MDHEN, CDR2 SYDVKM. V was clipped by 2 bases and J by 5 bases, with 13 bases between them. The CDR3 is 15 amino acids. This TCR derives from a man in his late teens or twenties with type 1 diabetes. The sequenced sample consisted of naive CD4+ T cells from blood. The chain recombines TRBV28 with TRBJ2-1, with a possible D match to TRBD1 (5 bases). In DNA, the CDR3 is TGTGCCAGCAGTTTAGCAGGGTGGGTACACAATGAGCAGTTCTTC. This gives the protein CASSLAGWVHNEQFF.